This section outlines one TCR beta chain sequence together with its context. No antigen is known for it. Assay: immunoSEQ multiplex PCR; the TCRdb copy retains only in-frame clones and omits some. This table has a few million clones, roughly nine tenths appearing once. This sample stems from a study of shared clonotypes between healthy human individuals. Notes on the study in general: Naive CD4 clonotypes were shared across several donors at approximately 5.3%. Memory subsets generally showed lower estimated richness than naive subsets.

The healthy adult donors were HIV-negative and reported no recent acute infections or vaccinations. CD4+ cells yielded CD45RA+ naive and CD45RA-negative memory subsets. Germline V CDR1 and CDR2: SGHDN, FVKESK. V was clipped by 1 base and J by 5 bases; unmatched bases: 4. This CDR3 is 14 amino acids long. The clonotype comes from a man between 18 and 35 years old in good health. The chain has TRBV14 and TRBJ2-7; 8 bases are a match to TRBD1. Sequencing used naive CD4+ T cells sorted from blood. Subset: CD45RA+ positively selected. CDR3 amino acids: CASSQGQGRHEQYF. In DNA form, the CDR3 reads TGTGCCAGCAGCCAAGGACAGGGGCGCCACGAGCAGTACTTC.